This T cell receptor (beta chain) was observed in a study of blood T cell repertoires in COVID-19. Study summary: Acute and convalescent COVID-19 specimens originated in the United States, Italy and Spain. PBMCs, B-cell-depleted T cells, or T cells were the source of the cDNA or gDNA that made up the material.

The authors' processing: The assay estimated nucleated cells by amplifying reference gene primers. Sequenced by immunoSEQ multiplex PCR; TCRdb stores in-frame clones only, minus some. D and trimming come from the DNA, and the V and J calls and clone size come from that table. The sample yields about 89,000 clones, about 91% seen once. This clone came up once. The length of the CDR3 is 13 residues. V shed 4 bases and J 4 bases; nucleotides not matched to a gene: 2. Per the germline V gene, CDR1 is SNHLY and CDR2 is FYNNEI. The receptor was isolated from a human donor with active COVID-19. The donor label of this sample is uncertain. Sequenced: peripheral blood. The chain uses TRBV2 and TRBJ1-1; 8 bases map to TRBD1. The CDR3 sequence: CASSGTGFTEAFF. The CDR3 nucleotides read TGTGCCAGCAGTGGGACAGGGTTCACTGAAGCTTTCTTT.